These T cell receptor beta chains were read from a single sample in a study of T cell repertoires in cytomegalovirus infection. TCRdb re-analysed the reads in MiXCR, keeping a single row per CDR3 protein. The sample includes approximately 910,000 distinct CDR3 sequences, around 29% of them seen just once. These receptors have no known antigen. The starting material was cultured CD8+ T cells from PBMCs, obtained from culture after CMV antigen stimulation. These receptors were taken from a human donor in good health (CMV status not recorded). Some clones in this sample may be carry-over from other donors' samples. Both conserved end residues are part of each CDR3.

V gene	CDR3 protein
TRBV4-2	CASSQEQVVGELFF
TRBV10-1	CASSESGGHEQYF
TRBV15	CATSLGGNNEQFF
TRBV7-2	CASSLVTSGGPPADTQYF
TRBV7-8	CASSNSRYEQYF
TRBV27	CATHPGTVNTEAFF
TRBV28	CASSPLGRNQPQHF
TRBV12-3/TRBV12-4	CAWTERSSYEQYF
TRBV24-1	CATSEGWDTGELFF
TRBV20-1	CSAGQGIPTDTQYF
TRBV5-5	CASSPTGTGSSYNSPLHF
TRBV12-3/TRBV12-4	CASSPGFESYYGYTF
TRBV5-6	CASSQGSEQYF
TRBV4-3	CASSLHWTGGRTEAFF
TRBV7-6	CASSNPLGQETQYF
TRBV4-1	CASSQESGGGSYEQYF
TRBV5-6	CASSFYRDLTDTQYF
TRBV7-6	CVSSSSYEQYF
TRBV28	CASSLTGGALYGYTF
TRBV6-6	CASRNRGLGYGYTF
TRBV15	CATSLGRSYEQYF
TRBV27	CASSLSGAGGYEQYF
TRBV12-3/TRBV12-4	CASNSQRRGYQETQYF
TRBV5-1	CASTGAKYNEQFF
TRBV27	CASSWTGGDGTEAFF
TRBV29-1	CSVDKWGTGELFF
TRBV29-1	CSCRTGEAEAFF
TRBV7-9	CASSFRPYGYTF
TRBV7-6	CASSLDGGVTSGTAYNEQFF
TRBV4-1	CASSQDPLGQPLYEQYF
TRBV7-4	CASSSPTDPIPNYGYTF
TRBV7-6	CASSLARDRGSFFGRFYPFF
TRBV7-9	CASSSSESSYNEQFF
TRBV6-5	CASSETGSSYNEQFF